The following is a T cell receptor beta chain sequence with its context. Its antigen is still unknown. No much larger clonotype is one base removed from it; base qualities were not supplied. Libraries came from the immunoSEQ multiplex PCR assay. A mixture of 60 forward primers for TCR Vbeta segments and 13 reverse primers for TCR Jbeta segments was used in the multiplex PCR. Amplification of the CDR3 region of rearranged TCR beta genes was performed with a multiplex PCR assay on genomic DNA. Amplified TCR beta libraries were sequenced as 87-base-pair reads on the Illumina HiSeq System. On the authors' methods: Across the 666 repertoires, a later analysis counted 80 million or so unique TCR beta chains, roughly 11 million of which were shared by at least two donors. Raw reads were error-corrected and collapsed into unique sequences by a nearest-neighbor algorithm in which closely related sequences were merged to remove PCR and sequencing errors. CDR3 sequences were aligned to IMGT reference sequences to assign V, D and J gene segments. For a sequence to be retained, at least a six-nucleotide match to both a V gene segment and a J gene segment was required. A rearrangement was called productive if the CDR3 had no stop codons and remained in frame with V and J, and every other rearrangement was called non-productive. Following IMGT convention, CDR3 was defined as the stretch from the second conserved V-encoded cysteine up to the conserved J-encoded phenylalanine. Sequences without an unambiguous match to a single V gene segment were excluded from the earlier analysis of approximately 560 of the donors. An earlier analysis of under 750 of the donors called V segments functional above 56.7% productive rearrangements and segregating when the between-donor standard deviation exceeded 5%. To diagnose cytomegalovirus status from the catalog of TCR beta chain sequences, a statistical classification framework was built. In a later analysis, TCR nucleotide sequences were compared against IMGT/GENE-DB human TR gene sequences so that V and J genes could be assigned. In a later analysis, CDR3 sequences and most-parsimonious VDJ recombination scenarios were assigned using the TCRdist pipeline. A later analysis defined each TCR beta chain by its CDR3 amino acid sequence plus V-gene family, and excluded reads lacking a unique V-gene family. To address suspected cross-contamination and a sequencing artifact, a later analysis removed several hundred highly shared, low-generation-probability nucleotide sequences. In a later analysis, a clonal expansion index for each public chain was calculated from normalized within-repertoire ranks of inferred template counts. In a later analysis, generation probabilities were computed with a VDJ recombination model fitted to out-of-frame rearrangements, and the resulting probabilities were checked against IGoR. In a later analysis, TCR-TCR, TCR-HLA and TCR-CMV co-occurrence was scored with hypergeometric tests, and a repertoire-size bias correction was applied to TCR pairs. A later analysis estimated false discovery rates by permuting HLA or CMV assignments 20 times. A later analysis grouped co-occurring TCRs with DBSCAN, adding TCRdist sequence similarity when clustering within HLA-allele-positive subsets. Co-occurrence clustering excluded repertoires with fewer than 30,000 or more than 120,000 public chains, plus five with anomalous nucleotide sharing. TCRdb took over this immuneACCESS table, retaining in-frame rearrangements with V and J assigned. Such tables are incomplete; in checked studies, under half of the missing clones stem from an unresolved V gene, and the remainder is unexplained. The DNA gave D and trimming, while V, J and clone size come from that table. The sample table holds roughly 150,000 clones, of which approximately 73% were seen once. 4.5% to 5.5% of the sample belongs to the ten largest clones.

The cohort consisted of 650 to 700 healthy bone marrow donors. At the time of sampling, every cohort member was nominally healthy, though immune exposures that went unrecorded were likely present. The donor was CMV seropositive and belonged to the group of 250 to 300 seropositive cohort members. A peripheral blood sample was collected from each donor, and TCR beta sequencing was performed on peripheral blood mononuclear cells. Genomic DNA extraction from the blood cell samples was performed with the Qiagen DNeasy Blood Extraction Kit. This entry is derived from a study of cytomegalovirus exposure and HLA in healthy donors (dated by TCRdb to 2017 to 2019). Study-level background: An earlier analysis of several hundred of the donors reported 250 to 300 Gb of sequence data and 95 million to 130 million unique TCR beta sequences obtained from some 200 million T cells. The study aimed to test whether signatures of past pathogen exposure could be identified by cataloging public T cell receptors. Class I and class II HLA loci were covered by the typing at four-digit resolution. Every discovery cohort repertoire had been produced on one sequencing platform. Roughly 300 gigabases of sequencing data and around 90 million unique TCR sequences made up an early release that covered fewer than 650 HLA-typed donors. Several DR-DQ haplotypes were handled as single units for association and clustering, since linkage in the cohort was strong. Typing coverage varied by locus: about 629-630 donors for A, B, C, DRB1 and DQB1; 500 to 550 for DQA1; over 600 for DPA1; 400 to 480 for DPB1. Rather than using new phenotypic data, the later analysis identified candidate immune exposures from TCR beta sequences and from how often those sequences occurred across donors. A later analysis re-analyzed previously published TCR beta repertoires from 666 donors and added high-resolution HLA genotyping to study TCR occurrence patterns. Donor age, sex, ethnicity and CMV serostatus were collected together with the repertoire data. A separate validation cohort of roughly 130 different subjects was used in addition to the 666-subject first cohort. To predict cytomegalovirus infection status, the study brought together high-throughput TCR immunosequencing, statistical association of individual TCRs with disease status, and machine learning. Among under 450 genotyped donors of the cohort, an average of 235,054 unique TCR beta nucleotide sequences were sequenced per donor, roughly 20% of them non-productive. Among the roughly 430 genotyped donors, around 81% belonged to the genetic ancestry cluster associated with self-reported Caucasian donors. In an earlier analysis of roughly 580 of the donors, high-throughput TCR beta sequencing was used to judge whether each TCR beta V gene segment behaved as functional or pseudogenic. A later genetic analysis used genome-wide SNP genotypes for about 55% of the 666 donors, treating that subset as a discovery cohort. The study profiled the T cell repertoires of hundreds of subjects by immunosequencing and related them to cytomegalovirus serostatus.

Paper-wide results and their limitations: The study listed around 160 TCR beta chains as associated with cytomegalovirus. The cohort was sequenced for TCR beta chains only, and without alpha or paired-chain data the features that could be detected were limited. In vitro tests confirmed that a few of the cytomegalovirus-associated TCR beta chains recognize cytomegalovirus antigens. A later genetic analysis reported fewer N-insertions in productive TCRs among donors in an Asian-associated ancestry cluster than the roughly 670-donor mean. Sequencing depth was assumed to be roughly uniform across donors in the presence/absence analyses, though that assumption may not hold. When HLA alleles, especially DR and DQ, strongly co-occurred, attributing TCR associations to individual alleles was difficult. V-gene and J-gene trimming of TCR beta chains was associated with a missense DCLRE1C variant in a later genetic analysis, and the association was replicated in an independent cohort. A later analysis found that most CMV-associated TCR beta chains appeared HLA-restricted, with HLA associations seemingly driven largely by CMV exposure. While some public TCRs were present in many individuals, most TCR sequences turned up only very rarely across donors. The sequencing pipeline was judged likely to have produced a cluster of highly shared sequence variants as a technical artifact. Some IMGT-functional V segments, including TRBV6-2 and TRBV6-3, could not be told apart with the 87-base-pair reads, so those segments were excluded. Linkage disequilibrium might explain the correlated functional status among segregating V segments, but an unknown experimental factor could not be excluded. An earlier analysis of some 560 of the donors showed that most TCR beta V segments appeared in productive rearrangements either about 87% or about 30% of the time, which broadly matched IMGT annotations. Roughly 17 rarely observed V segments, including chromosome 9 orphons, were excluded from the earlier analysis of about 600 of the donors because counts were too low. A further reported finding was that TCR beta sequences accurately predicted the HLA-A and HLA-B alleles for most subjects in the first cohort. At a false discovery rate of 0.05, a later analysis linked under 20,000 TCR beta sequences to specific HLA alleles. The classifier was reported to diagnose cytomegalovirus status with high specificity and sensitivity in both the original cohort and the validation cohort. A later analysis reported that several top co-occurrence clusters appeared linked to parvovirus B19, influenza, CMV and Epstein-Barr virus. According to the authors, the approach could potentially be generalized to other disease states and immunological phenotypes. Because HLA typing was unavailable for some donors at each locus, only the typed subset was used in association tests. In a later analysis, HLA-associated TCR beta chains were found to be more clonally expanded and to have lower generation probabilities than equally common non-associated chains. CMV serostatus was the only immune exposure information available for the cohort. In a later analysis, the rate of TCR association differed among HLA loci, with DRB1 alleles having the most associated TCRs and HLA-C alleles having the fewest.

The germline V gene (reference sequence) gives CDR1 as MNHEY and CDR2 as SMNVEV. V and J are truncated by 5 bases and 11 bases respectively, leaving an intervening sequence of 14 bases. The CDR3 runs 12 residues from the cysteine to the phenylalanine. Only the CDR3 region is kept as DNA, spanning 36 bases read in frame from base 1. The source of this sequence is a woman under 30 in good health and CMV-seropositive. Recombination joined TRBV27 with TRBJ2-3, with the D segment identity uncertain. Sequenced sample: PBMCs. The DNA sequence reads TGTGCCAGCAGTCCGCAGGCCGGTGGGCAGTATTTT. Translated, it reads CASSPQAGGQYF.